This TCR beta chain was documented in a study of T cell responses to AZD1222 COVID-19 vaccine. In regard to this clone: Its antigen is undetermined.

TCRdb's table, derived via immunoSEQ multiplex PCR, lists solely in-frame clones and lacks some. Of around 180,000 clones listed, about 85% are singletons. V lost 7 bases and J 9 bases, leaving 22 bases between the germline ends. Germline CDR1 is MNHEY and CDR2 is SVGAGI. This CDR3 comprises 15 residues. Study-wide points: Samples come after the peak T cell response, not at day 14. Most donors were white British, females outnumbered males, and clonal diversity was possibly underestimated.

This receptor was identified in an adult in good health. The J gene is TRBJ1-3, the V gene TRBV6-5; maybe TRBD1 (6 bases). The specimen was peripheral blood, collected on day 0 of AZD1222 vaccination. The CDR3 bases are TGTGCCAGCAATTCCAGGGGCGGGCTTGGTGGCACCATATATTTT. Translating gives CASNSRGGLGGTIYF.